Shown below are 20 T cell receptor beta chains from a single sample sequenced in a study of type 1 and type 2 diabetes patients. The PCR template was genomic DNA. Multiplex PCR with 30 forward and 13 reverse primers amplified the TCR beta CDR3. MiXCR, run by TCRdb on the multiplex PCR reads, gives a single entry per CDR3 protein. The profile covers 250,000 or so distinct CDR3 sequences, with approximately 45% appearing a single time and roughly an eighth taken by the ten largest. The sequenced material came from peripheral blood mononuclear cells (PBMCs). Every receptor here comes from a young man with type 2 diabetes.

This chain uses TRBV7-8 with TRBJ1-1; D is perhaps TRBD1 (6 bases). Germline CDR1 SGHVS, CDR2 FQNEAQ. The CDR3 runs to 17 residues. V lost 4 bases and J 0 bases, leaving 18 bases between the germline ends. CDR3 coding DNA: TGTGCCAGCAGCTCAGTTAGGGGGGGAAGATTGAACACTGAAGCTTTCTTT. Translated, it gives CASSSVRGGRLNTEAFF. The entire variable domain, with the rest obtained from reference TRBV7-8 and TRBJ1-1, is as follows: GAGVSQSPRYKVAKRGQDVALRCDPISGHVSLFWYQQALGQGPEFLTYFQNEAQLDKSGLPSDRFFAERPEGSVSTLKIQRTQQEDSAVYLCASSSVRGGRLNTEAFFGQGTRLTVV.

The rearrangement links TRBV28 to TRBJ1-4; D is possibly TRBD1 (6 bases). CDR3 length: 17 amino acids. Germline CDR1 MDHEN, CDR2 SYDVKM. V dropped 5 bases and J dropped 6 bases, with 22 bases sitting between them. This chain's CDR3 is CASSPYVRQGRDEKLFF. The CDR3 DNA sequence: TGTGCCAGCAGTCCATACGTACGTCAGGGGCGAGATGAAAAACTGTTTTTT. The whole variable domain, remainder taken from reference TRBV28 and TRBJ1-4, is DVKVTQSSRYLVKRTGEKVFLECVQDMDHENMFWYRQDPGLGLRLIYFSYDVKMKEKGDIPEGYSVSREKKERFSLILESASTNQTSMYLCASSPYVRQGRDEKLFFGSGTQLSVL.

The chain carries TRBV20-1 and TRBJ2-7; TRBD2 agrees at 9 bases. Trimming at V came to 6 bases and at J to 0 bases, leaving 6 bases not matched to a gene. There are 14 residues in the CDR3. Germline CDR1 is DFQATT and CDR2 is SNEGSKA (reference sequence). The CDR3 DNA follows: TGCAGTGCCCATAGCGGGGGCCTCTCCTACGAGCAGTACTTC. It is translated as CSAHSGGLSYEQYF.

This clonotype has more than one count but fewer than ten. The V gene is TRBV6-5, the J gene TRBJ2-7; unclear D gene. The CDR3 runs 10 residues. Germline lookup yields CDR1 MNHEY and CDR2 SVGAGI. The ends were cut back, 8 bases at V and 7 bases at J, with 9 bases in the middle. For the CDR3, the DNA is TGTGCCAGCGGGTTTAGGGAGCAGTACTTC. Translation gives CASGFREQYF.

The V call is TRBV28, the J call TRBJ1-5; D gene uncertain. The CDR3 runs 16 residues. The ends were cut back, 2 bases at V and 5 bases at J, with 16 bases in the middle. Germline V gene data show CDR1 as MDHEN and CDR2 as SYDVKM. The CDR3 sequence: CASSLGLSLEDQPQHF. DNA of the CDR3: TGTGCCAGCAGTTTAGGGCTTAGTCTGGAGGATCAGCCCCAGCATTTT. The full variable domain, in which reference TRBV28 and TRBJ1-5 provide the parts outside the CDR3, is DVKVTQSSRYLVKRTGEKVFLECVQDMDHENMFWYRQDPGLGLRLIYFSYDVKMKEKGDIPEGYSVSREKKERFSLILESASTNQTSMYLCASSLGLSLEDQPQHFGDGTRLSIL.

The chain has TRBV27 and TRBJ2-7, with D uncertain. The length of the CDR3 is 14 residues. The V gene lost 6 bases and the J gene lost 2 bases, with 14 bases spanning the gap. Germline CDR1 MNHEY, CDR2 SMNVEV (reference sequence). The CDR3 loop reads CASSLDGRTYEQYF. The CDR3 DNA is TGTGCCAGCAGCTTGGACGGACGAACCTACGAGCAGTACTTC.

This sequence joins TRBV28 and TRBJ2-5; D call uncertain. Trimming took 5 bases from V and 1 from J, leaving 8 bases between them. CDR1 and CDR2 from the germline V gene are MDHEN and SYDVKM. The CDR3 runs 13 residues. CDR3 region: CASSVEPQETQYF. The CDR3 nucleotides are TGTGCCAGCAGTGTGGAGCCCCAAGAGACCCAGTACTTC. Combining the CDR3 with reference TRBV28 and TRBJ2-5 gives the whole variable domain DVKVTQSSRYLVKRTGEKVFLECVQDMDHENMFWYRQDPGLGLRLIYFSYDVKMKEKGDIPEGYSVSREKKERFSLILESASTNQTSMYLCASSVEPQETQYFGPGTRLLVL.

The sample holds a few counts of this clonotype. Sequence at one end of the junction differs from germline and may be a read error. V usage is TRBV6-2 or TRBV6-3 and J usage is TRBJ1-6; no firm D call. The CDR3 is 16 amino acids. Germline assignment: CDR1 MNHEY and CDR2 SVGEGT. CDR3 DNA sequence: TGTGCCAGTAGTTACCGGCCCCCGTCCTATAATTCACCCCTCCACTTT. It is translated as CASSYRPPSYNSPLHF.

This rearrangement joins TRBV2 to TRBJ2-7; 9 bases align to TRBD2. V lost 6 bases and J lost 6; bases outside the gene matches: 12. The CDR3 covers 15 residues. Germline loops: CDR1 SNHLY, CDR2 FYNNEI. This chain's CDR3 is CASSLAPGTSTEQYF. Here the CDR3 DNA reads TGTGCCAGCAGCTTAGCTCCCGGGACTAGCACCGAGCAGTACTTC.

The chain carries TRBV19 and TRBJ2-3, with D perhaps TRBD1 or TRBD2 (5 bases each). Germline CDR1 LNHDA, CDR2 SQIVND (reference sequence). The ends were cut back, 6 bases at V and 9 bases at J, with 10 bases in the middle. This CDR3 has 11 amino acids. DNA of the CDR3: TGTGCCAGTAGCTTTGGGGGAACGCAGTATTTT. Protein product: CASSFGGTQYF.

This sequence joins TRBV27 and TRBJ1-5; D is perhaps TRBD1 (6 bases). The germline CDR1 and CDR2 sequences are MNHEY and SMNVEV (reference sequence). The CDR3 extends over 15 amino acids. The germline V and J ends were trimmed by 5 bases and 6 bases, with 17 bases remaining between them. The CDR3 sequence: CASSLQTGFSQPQHF. The CDR3, as DNA: TGTGCCAGCAGTCTCCAAACAGGGTTCAGTCAGCCCCAGCATTTT.

This clonotype was seen only a few times. V gene TRBV20-1 combines with J gene TRBJ2-7; the match to TRBD1 covers 9 bases. V gave up 3 bases and J gave up 3 bases; unmatched junction bases: 3. The CDR3 runs to 13 residues. Germline values: CDR1 DFQATT, CDR2 SNEGSKA (reference sequence). The CDR3 protein is CSASKDRGYEQYF. In DNA, the CDR3 is TGCAGTGCTAGTAAGGACAGGGGCTACGAGCAGTACTTC.

There are a few counts of this clonotype. The V gene is TRBV6-1, the J gene TRBJ2-2; 10 bases agree with TRBD2. There are 14 residues in the CDR3. Germline lookup yields CDR1 MNHNS and CDR2 SASEGT. Losses at the gene ends were 6 bases for V and 3 bases for J; bases not matched to a gene: 1. In DNA form, the CDR3 reads TGTGCCAGCAGGGGACTAGCGTACACCGGGGAGCTGTTTTTT. Translation gives CASRGLAYTGELFF.

The chain is built from TRBV19 and TRBJ1-2; 7 positions match TRBD1. Per the germline V gene, CDR1 is LNHDA and CDR2 is SQIVND (reference sequence). The CDR3 extends over 14 amino acids. The V and J ends lost 3 bases and 3 bases, in that order; junction bases with no gene match: 4. The CDR3 loop reads CASSMGGTDYGYTF. DNA of the CDR3: TGTGCCAGTAGTATGGGAGGGACAGACTATGGCTACACCTTC.

The gene calls are TRBV9 and TRBJ2-7; possible D gene TRBD1, 6 bases. CDR1 and CDR2 (germline): SGDLS, YYNGEE. CDR3 size: 13 residues. V lost 3 bases, J lost 2 bases, and 9 bases lay in between. The CDR3 coding sequence is TGTGCCAGCAGCGGAGACAGGACCTACGAGCAGTACTTC. It codes for CASSGDRTYEQYF.

This clonotype showed up just a few times. The V call is TRBV10-2, the J call TRBJ2-7, with D possibly matching TRBD1 (6 bases). This CDR3 has 15 residues. In germline, CDR1 is WSHSY, CDR2 SAAADI. V was pared by 7 bases and J by 5 bases, with 21 bases between. CDR3: CASTKAQGQDDEQYF. DNA of the CDR3: TGCGCCAGCACCAAGGCTCAGGGGCAAGATGACGAGCAGTACTTC.

J is TRBJ1-2 and V is TRBV27, with D possibly TRBD1 on 5 matching bases. This CDR3 has 15 amino acids. V dropped 8 bases and J dropped 0 bases, with 16 bases sitting between them. Germline V CDR1 and CDR2: MNHEY, SMNVEV (reference sequence). The CDR3 loop reads CASATVKKANYGYTF. The CDR3 region has the DNA TGTGCCAGCGCGACAGTTAAAAAAGCTAACTATGGCTACACCTTC.

V and J are TRBV3-1 and TRBJ2-5, with 7 positions matching TRBD1. Germline V lookup: CDR1 LGHDT, CDR2 YNNKEL (reference sequence). J gave up 4 bases and V 2 bases, and 4 bases lay outside the gene matches. The CDR3 is 14 amino acids. CDR3 sequence (DNA): TGTGCCAGCAGCCAATGGGACAGCGCAGAGACCCAGTACTTC. It codes for CASSQWDSAETQYF.

This rearrangement joins TRBV2 to TRBJ1-2; TRBD1 agrees at 8 bases. Germline V gene lookup returns CDR1 SNHLY and CDR2 FYNNEI. This CDR3 comprises 17 residues. V lost 6 bases and J lost 1; bases outside the gene matches: 13. The CDR3 sequence is CASSLRDQGAGNYGYTF. The CDR3 bases are TGTGCCAGCAGCTTGCGGGACCAGGGGGCGGGTAACTATGGCTACACCTTC.

This chain joins TRBV13 and TRBJ2-1, with no clear D. Between the trimmed V and J ends, which lost 3 bases and 0 bases, there was a span of 9 bases. The CDR3 contains 15 residues. Germline V gene lookup returns CDR1 PRHDT and CDR2 FYEKMQ (reference sequence). The CDR3 coding sequence is TGTGCCAGCAGCTTGGATCCAAGCTCCTACAATGAGCAGTTCTTC. This translates into CASSLDPSSYNEQFF.